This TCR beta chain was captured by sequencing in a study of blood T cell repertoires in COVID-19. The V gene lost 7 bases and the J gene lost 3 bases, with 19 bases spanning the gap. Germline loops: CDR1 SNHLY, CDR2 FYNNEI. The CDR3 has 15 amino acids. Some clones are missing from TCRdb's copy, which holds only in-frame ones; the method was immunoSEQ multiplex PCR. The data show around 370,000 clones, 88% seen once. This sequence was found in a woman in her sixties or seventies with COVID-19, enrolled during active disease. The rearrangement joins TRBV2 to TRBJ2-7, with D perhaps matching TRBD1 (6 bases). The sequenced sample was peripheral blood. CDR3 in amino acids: CASTPTGQGFYEQYF. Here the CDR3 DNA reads TGTGCCAGCACCCCCACCGGGCAGGGGTTCTACGAGCAGTACTTC.